These 29 T cell receptor beta chains were sequenced from one sample in a study of CXCR3-negative and CXCR3-positive naive CD8 T cells. Through 5' RACE with UMI labels, the TRB cDNA libraries were prepared. TCRdb reprocessed the 5' RACE reads, keeping one entry per CDR3 protein, no DNA. The table lists some 45,000 distinct CDR3 sequences, with roughly 1.4% in the top ten. What was sequenced was naive CXCR3- CD8+ T cells from blood. Subset denoted: CD45RO-CCR7+CD27+CD95- naive CD8+ T cells lacking CXCR3 (TNR3-). Source of these receptors: a human donor in good health. Some clones in this sample may be carry-over from other donors' samples.

The chain links TRBV29-1 to TRBJ1-2; the TRBD1 assignment by TCRdb is unverifiable without DNA. This CDR3 contains 13 residues. Germline loops: CDR1 SQVTM, CDR2 ANQGSEA. The CDR3: CSVEVGSGYGYTF.

V and J are TRBV7-9 and TRBJ1-1. Germline loops: CDR1 SEHNR, CDR2 FQNEAQ (reference sequence). This CDR3 is built from 14 residues. This CDR3 is CASSLGSENTEAFF.

The genes are TRBV4-3 and TRBJ1-5. Germline CDR1 reads LGHNA; CDR2 reads YSLEER. This CDR3 is built from 14 residues. The CDR3 spells CASSQVLGNQPQHF.

The chain links TRBV20-1 to TRBJ2-2; the TCRdb D gene call, TRBD1, has no DNA to confirm it. This CDR3 comprises 14 residues. CDR1 and CDR2 from the germline V gene are DFQATT and SNEGSKA (reference sequence). Here the CDR3 reads CSARETGITGELFF.

The chain combines TRBV5-1 with TRBJ2-7; TCRdb lists TRBD1, though no DNA is available to test this call. Germline V gives CDR1 SGHRS, CDR2 YFSETQ. CDR3 length equals 15 residues. CDR3 sequence reads: CASSFSGTGGYEQYF.

V usage is TRBV25-1 and J usage is TRBJ1-6; there is no DNA to check the TCRdb D call of TRBD1. Germline V gene lookup returns CDR1 MGHDK and CDR2 SYGVNS. The CDR3 is 16 amino acids. The CDR3 region is CASSDRDSEYNSPLHF.

The chain recombines TRBV4-3 with TRBJ2-2; there is no DNA to check the TCRdb D call of TRBD1. The CDR3 is 17 residues long. Germline CDR1 LGHNA, CDR2 YSLEER. This CDR3 is CASSPTRTGANTGELFF.

The chain links TRBV4-3 to TRBJ1-1. The CDR3 has 13 residues. Looked up from germline, CDR1 is LGHNA and CDR2 is YSLEER. The CDR3 sequence is CASSHRGNTEAFF.

This rearrangement joins TRBV20-1 to TRBJ2-2; absent DNA, TCRdb's TRBD1 call cannot be checked. From germline, CDR1 is DFQATT and CDR2 SNEGSKA (reference sequence). The CDR3 runs 15 residues. The CDR3 sequence: CSARDTGANTGELFF.

This chain uses TRBV6-4 with TRBJ2-2. The CDR3 is 13 amino acids. CDR1 MRHNA and CDR2 SNTAGT come from the germline V gene. The CDR3 reads CASSEDNTGELFF.

The chain uses TRBV29-1 and TRBJ2-7. Germline CDR1 and CDR2: SQVTM and ANQGSEA. The CDR3 covers 13 residues. Here the CDR3 reads CSVEESGGYEQYF.

The rearrangement links TRBV6-5 to TRBJ2-3; TCRdb names TRBD2, which stays unverified in the absence of DNA. The CDR3 consists of 15 residues. Germline V gene sequence: CDR1 MNHEY, CDR2 SVGAGI. The CDR3: CASSYGGGRTDTQYF.

The rearrangement links TRBV28 to TRBJ2-3. CDR1 and CDR2 (germline): MDHEN, SYDVKM. The CDR3 runs to 15 residues. The CDR3 protein is CATQNGVVGTDTQYF.

Judged by frequency, this clonotype is medium-sized (0.01 to 0.1%). V and J are TRBV6-2 or TRBV6-3 and TRBJ2-7; as DNA is missing, the TRBD1 call by TCRdb cannot be tested. The CDR3 spans 15 residues. CDR1 MNHEY and CDR2 SVGEGT come from the germline V gene. This CDR3 reads CASREQGAISYEQYF.

The chain recombines TRBV28 with TRBJ2-5. CDR1 and CDR2 from the germline V gene are MDHEN and SYDVKM. CDR3 length: 15 amino acids. The CDR3 region is CASIPRSAFQETQYF.

This chain connects TRBV29-1 to TRBJ2-2; TCRdb proposes TRBD2, but this gene call is untestable without DNA. CDR3 size: 16 residues. CDR1 is SQVTM, CDR2 ANQGSEA, per germline. The CDR3 protein is CSVEGIERENTGELFF.

CDR3 residues: CASSLNRDDGELFF. This chain connects TRBV12-3 or TRBV12-4 to TRBJ2-2; lacking DNA, the TRBD1 call made by TCRdb goes unchecked. The CDR3 has 14 amino acids.

The chain joins TRBV20-1 to TRBJ1-1. This CDR3 is 12 amino acids long. CDR1 is DFQATT, CDR2 SNEGSKA, per germline (reference sequence). CDR3 region: CSARGGNTEAFF.

The chain couples TRBV18 to TRBJ2-2; TCRdb gives TRBD2 as the D gene, but with no DNA this cannot be confirmed. Germline CDR1 reads KGHSH; CDR2 reads LQKENI. The CDR3 covers 16 residues. The CDR3 sequence: CASSPGRQGNTGELFF. Complete variable domain (other parts from reference TRBV18 and TRBJ2-2): NAGVMQNPRHLVRRRGQEARLRCSPMKGHSHVYWYRQLPEEGLKFMVYLQKENIIDESGMPKERFSAEFPKEGPSILRIQQVVRGDSAAYFCASSPGRQGNTGELFFGEGSRLTVL.

V is TRBV9 and J is TRBJ1-6. The CDR3 is 12 amino acids. Germline V lookup: CDR1 SGDLS, CDR2 YYNGEE. CDR3 amino acids: CASSVGNSPLHF.

The chain uses TRBV7-2 and TRBJ2-7; TCRdb selects TRBD1, and the lack of DNA leaves this call unchecked. CDR1 and CDR2 (germline): SGHTA, FQGNSA. The CDR3 extends over 15 amino acids. The CDR3 sequence is CASSLGDTRSYEQYF.

The V call is TRBV25-1, the J call TRBJ2-7. Looked up from germline, CDR1 is MGHDK and CDR2 is SYGVNS. The CDR3 loop spans 11 amino acids. The CDR3: CASSPDYEQYF.

The V gene is TRBV7-8, the J gene TRBJ2-3; TCRdb's D call, TRBD1, is unchecked because there is no DNA. Germline CDR1 SGHVS, CDR2 FQNEAQ. The CDR3 sequence is 17 residues long. The CDR3 is CASSLVVEGQSTDTQYF.

V usage is TRBV5-1 and J usage is TRBJ1-4; the D gene TCRdb calls, TRBD1, cannot be checked with no DNA. The CDR3 is 17 amino acids. Germline CDR1 is SGHRS and CDR2 is YFSETQ. CDR3 protein: CASSPGQGSVRNEKLFF.

The chain carries TRBV7-3 and TRBJ2-7; TCRdb lists TRBD2, though no DNA is available to test this call. The CDR3 totals 14 residues. Germline V gives CDR1 SGHTA, CDR2 FQGTGA. Here the CDR3 reads CASSLAGGPGEQYF.

V is TRBV20-1 and J is TRBJ2-2; the D call from TCRdb, TRBD1, cannot be confirmed without DNA. This CDR3 contains 14 residues. The germline V gene has CDR1 DFQATT and CDR2 SNEGSKA (reference sequence). CDR3 in amino acids: CSARTPRGTGELFF.

The rearrangement links TRBV28 to TRBJ2-7. The CDR3 is made up of 13 amino acids. Germline V CDR1 and CDR2: MDHEN, SYDVKM. The CDR3 loop reads CASSFVGNYEQYF.

This sequence joins TRBV20-1 and TRBJ1-5; absent DNA, TCRdb's TRBD1 call cannot be checked. Germline V gives CDR1 DFQATT, CDR2 SNEGSKA (reference sequence). This CDR3 has 16 residues. The CDR3 reads CSASGQGHFRGQPQHF.

This sequence joins TRBV6-5 and TRBJ2-3; lacking DNA, the TRBD1 call made by TCRdb goes unchecked. Per germline, CDR1 MNHEY and CDR2 SVGAGI. The CDR3 extends over 14 amino acids. CDR3 loop: CASSLTGGENTQYF.